This passage covers 23 T cell receptor beta chains from one sample sequenced in a study of blood T cell repertoires in COVID-19. Clones were sequenced by immunoSEQ multiplex PCR, and TCRdb holds only the in-frame ones, with some missing. The sample consists of about 190,000 clones, approximately 84% of them appearing once. Sequencing was performed on peripheral blood. Receptors originate from an older woman with active or convalescent COVID-19.

This clone was seen a handful of times. CDR3: CASSRGTQNTEAFF. CDR3 in DNA: TGCGCCAGCAGCCGCGGGACTCAGAACACTGAAGCTTTCTTT. V and J are TRBV5-1 and TRBJ1-1; D may be TRBD1 (5 bases). With 4 bases removed from V and 1 base from J, the gap between germline ends came to 11 bases. Germline assignment: CDR1 SGHRS and CDR2 YFSETQ. The CDR3 consists of 14 residues.

This clone came up once. V and J are TRBV7-9 and TRBJ1-1; no clear D. CDR1 is SEHNR, CDR2 FQNEAQ, per germline (reference sequence). The CDR3 runs to 13 residues. V was cut by 1 base and J by 3 bases, with 6 bases left in between. CDR3 sequence (DNA): TGTGCCAGCAGCTTAGACATTTACACTGAAGCTTTCTTT. Its translation: CASSLDIYTEAFF.

The V gene is TRBV3-1 (or the pseudogene TRBV3-2), the J gene TRBJ2-1; the match to TRBD2 covers 7 bases. Losses at the gene ends were 2 bases for V and 7 bases for J; bases not matched to a gene: 8. Germline V gene lookup returns CDR1 LGHDT and CDR2 YNNKEL (reference sequence). CDR3 length equals 15 residues. The CDR3 loop reads CASSQPSGIVNEQFF. Here the CDR3 DNA reads TGTGCCAGCAGCCAACCCAGCGGGATAGTAAATGAGCAGTTCTTC.

The chain couples TRBV18 to TRBJ2-1; D is unclear. CDR1 KGHSH and CDR2 LQKENI come from the germline V gene. The CDR3 length is 13 residues. Trimming removed 0 bases at V and 4 bases at J, with 4 bases between. CDR3 sequence: CASSPPSYNEQFF. For the CDR3, the DNA is TGTGCCAGCTCACCACCGTCTTACAATGAGCAGTTCTTC.

This clone has only one observation. The chain uses TRBV6-5 and TRBJ1-1; D remains ambiguous. Germline V gene data show CDR1 as MNHEY and CDR2 as SVGAGI. V lost 1 base, J lost 4 bases, and 10 bases lay in between. This CDR3 spans 14 amino acids. The CDR3 DNA reads TGTGCCAGCAGTTACTATCGGGGAAGCACTGAAGCTTTCTTT. The encoded protein is CASSYYRGSTEAFF.

This clone was observed a single time. CDR3 sequence: CATSPDRLYTGELFF. In DNA, the CDR3 is TGTGCCACCAGCCCCGACAGGCTTTACACCGGGGAGCTGTTTTTT. This chain connects TRBV15 to TRBJ2-2; D possibly corresponds to TRBD1 (6 bases). CDR1 is LNHNV and CDR2 is YYDKDF in the germline V gene (reference sequence). With 5 bases removed from V and 3 bases from J, the gap between germline ends came to 13 bases. This CDR3 contains 15 residues.

This chain links TRBV9 with TRBJ2-1; TRBD2 agrees at 9 bases. The CDR3 runs to 16 residues. The germline V gene encodes CDR1 SGDLS and CDR2 YYNGEE. The junction had 7 bases not matched to a gene; V was cut back by 0 bases and J by 6 bases. CDR3: CASSVGGRAGGNEQFF. CDR3 in DNA: TGTGCCAGCAGCGTAGGCGGGAGGGCCGGCGGCAATGAGCAGTTCTTC.

The chain links TRBV5-5 to TRBJ2-1, with 9 bases that match TRBD2. Germline V CDR1 and CDR2: SGHKS, YYEKEE (reference sequence). The V gene end was trimmed by 3 bases and the J gene end by 5 bases; junction bases not matched to a gene: 6. The CDR3 has 15 residues. Here the CDR3 DNA reads TGTGCCAGCAGCTATAGCGGGAGTGGCCACAATGAGCAGTTCTTC. Protein: CASSYSGSGHNEQFF.

This sequence joins TRBV27 and TRBJ2-3, with 8 bases that match TRBD2. This CDR3 comprises 17 residues. Germline V gene sequence: CDR1 MNHEY, CDR2 SMNVEV (reference sequence). V lost 5 bases to trimming and J lost 3 bases; unmatched junction nucleotides: 13. Written as DNA, the CDR3 is TGTGCCAGCAGTCCCCCCCGGACTAGCAGCTTGACAGATACGCAGTATTTT. Protein product: CASSPPRTSSLTDTQYF.

The chain recombines TRBV4-2 with TRBJ2-4, with D possibly TRBD2 on 7 matching bases. V lost 0 bases and J lost 7, with 19 bases in between. The CDR3 totals 17 residues. The germline V gene has CDR1 LGHNA and CDR2 YNFKEQ. CDR3 nucleotides: TGTGCCAGCAGCCAAGATGGAGGGGGGAGGGCCGTGAACATTCAGTACTTC. Protein product: CASSQDGGGRAVNIQYF.

The genes are TRBV19 and TRBJ2-3, with TRBD2 as a possible D gene (6 bases). The CDR3 runs to 15 residues. Per the germline V gene, CDR1 is LNHDA and CDR2 is SQIVND (reference sequence). The V end was cut by 11 bases, the J end by 1 base, with 19 bases between. The CDR3 bases are TGTGCCTGCCGGGACTCTCCTTCGGGCACAGATACGCAGTATTTT. This encodes CACRDSPSGTDTQYF.

This clone was detected ten times or more. V and J are TRBV6-6 and TRBJ2-7; D is possibly TRBD1 (7 bases). This CDR3 has 13 amino acids. Trimming took off 7 bases at V and 6 bases at J, with 16 bases between the two ends. Looked up from germline, CDR1 is MNHNY and CDR2 is SVGAGI (reference sequence). CDR3 DNA sequence: TGTGCCAGCACGCGGGACAGAAGGACCGAGCAGTACTTC. Amino acids: CASTRDRRTEQYF.

The genes are TRBV28 and TRBJ2-1; TRBD2 matches 9 bases. Germline CDR1 is MDHEN and CDR2 is SYDVKM. This CDR3 is 15 amino acids long. V lost 4 bases, J lost 6 bases, and 7 bases stayed unmatched. CDR3 residues: CASSSPSGTGNEQFF. For the CDR3, the DNA is TGTGCCAGCAGTTCCCCTAGCGGGACGGGCAATGAGCAGTTCTTC.

V is TRBV7-9 and J is TRBJ2-5; 7 nucleotides line up with TRBD2. Germline assignment: CDR1 SEHNR and CDR2 FQNEAQ (reference sequence). Trimming cost V 6 bases and J 10 bases; bases outside gene matches: 11. The CDR3 runs to 13 residues. CDR3: CASRPSGPMDQYF. As DNA, the CDR3 is TGTGCCAGCAGACCTAGCGGCCCCATGGACCAGTACTTC.

The chain joins TRBV30 to TRBJ1-1; D might be TRBD1 (6 bases). The CDR3 has 16 amino acids. Germline-derived CDR1 and CDR2 are GTSNPN and SVGIG (reference sequence). Trimming took 0 bases from V and 3 from J, leaving 17 bases between them. The CDR3, as DNA: TGTGCCTGGAGTGTAAGCCCCTGGGGGCATGACACTGAAGCTTTCTTT. As protein: CAWSVSPWGHDTEAFF.

The genes are TRBV11-2 and TRBJ1-2, with unresolved D. Trimming cost V 1 base and J 8 bases, with 11 bases left between them. CDR3 length: 13 amino acids. Germline-derived CDR1 and CDR2 are SGHAT and FQNNGV. The CDR3 loop is CASSLGISIGYTF. CDR3 DNA sequence: TGTGCCAGCAGCTTAGGTATCTCTATCGGCTACACCTTC.

A single count supports this clone. Written as DNA, the CDR3 is TGTGCCTGGAGTATCCCAGGGACAGTTTATGGCTACACCTTC. Its protein product is CAWSIPGTVYGYTF. J is TRBJ1-2 and V is TRBV30; TRBD1 agrees at 7 bases. Germline CDR1 reads GTSNPN; CDR2 reads SVGIG (reference sequence). Losses at the gene ends were 2 bases for V and 5 bases for J; bases not matched to a gene: 8. This CDR3 contains 14 residues.

The V gene is TRBV2, the J gene TRBJ2-6; D might be TRBD2 (6 bases). Germline CDR1 reads SNHLY; CDR2 reads FYNNEI. Trimming stripped 10 bases from V and 0 bases from J, with 22 bases between. The CDR3 consists of 18 residues. The CDR3 here is CATRLMGGIYSGANVLTF. The CDR3 region has the DNA TGTGCCACGCGATTAATGGGGGGAATCTACTCTGGGGCCAACGTCCTGACTTTC.

DNA of the CDR3: TGTGCCAGCTCACCCTGGCTCAGGGACACCGGGGAGCTGTTTTTT. As protein: CASSPWLRDTGELFF. V usage is TRBV18 and J usage is TRBJ2-2; D is perhaps TRBD1 (5 bases). V shed 3 bases and J shed 3 bases, with 11 bases lying between them. CDR3 length equals 15 residues. CDR1 is KGHSH, CDR2 LQKENI, per germline.

V usage is TRBV5-1 and J usage is TRBJ2-5, with D uncertain. V was clipped by 0 bases and J by 5 bases, with 14 bases between them. CDR3 length: 15 amino acids. Germline V gives CDR1 SGHRS, CDR2 YFSETQ. CDR3 DNA: TGCGCCAGCAGCTTGGCCAGTGAGGTAGCTGAGACCCAGTACTTC. As protein: CASSLASEVAETQYF.

This chain links TRBV6-4 with TRBJ1-6, with no clear D. The germline gives CDR1 MRHNA, CDR2 SNTAGT. Trimming took 7 bases from V and 10 from J, leaving 8 bases between them. The CDR3 has 11 amino acids. The chain's CDR3 is CASISRSPLHF. The CDR3 nucleotides are TGTGCCAGCATATCGAGGTCACCCCTCCACTTT.

The chain employs TRBV28 and TRBJ2-3; 7 bases fit TRBD2. The CDR3 is 22 amino acids. J lost 0 bases, V lost 2 bases, and 23 bases had no gene match. Germline assignment: CDR1 MDHEN and CDR2 SYDVKM. Here the CDR3 DNA reads TGTGCCAGCAGTTTACTTTACCCCACTAGCGCATTCCGGAAGCCTAGCACAGATACGCAGTATTTT. Encoded protein: CASSLLYPTSAFRKPSTDTQYF.

The V gene is TRBV24-1, the J gene TRBJ2-5, with 9 bases that match TRBD1. The CDR3 is 15 residues long. V gave up 4 bases and J gave up 5 bases; unmatched junction bases: 7. Germline loops: CDR1 KGHDR, CDR2 SFDVKD. CDR3 sequence reads: CATSEGGTGRETQYF. CDR3 nucleotide sequence: TGTGCCACCAGTGAGGGGGGGACAGGGAGGGAGACCCAGTACTTC.